This TCR beta chain was observed in a study of radiation and T cells in renal cell carcinoma (TCRdb year 2020). Broadly, across the study: Samples came from a clinical trial, in which primary renal cell carcinomas received 15 Gy stereotactic body radiation therapy followed by nephrectomy 4 weeks later. Across all 50 or so samples, 4,016,671 unique CDR3 nucleotide sequences encoding 2,658,974 unique CDR3 amino acid sequences were identified. A total of approximately 53 samples underwent TCR beta sequencing, made up of roughly 26 tumors and about 27 peripheral blood samples. General study outcomes and caveats: In blood, the top tumor clonotypes increased from baseline to 2 weeks after radiation and then shrank by 4 weeks, which suggests a temporary expansion of tumor-resident clones. Dynamics of the blood repertoire were not tracked past 4 weeks after treatment. Because no pretreatment tumor biopsies were available, whether clonotypes were present in the tumor at baseline could not be determined. Because the trial had a single-armed design, the trial could not examine how radiation dose or scheduling affected the TCR repertoire.

The immunoSEQ kit was used, according to the manufacturer's recommendations, to generate TCR beta libraries from genomic DNA. To prepare the libraries, a first multiplex PCR with proprietary primers was run, followed by a second PCR that added unique barcodes, and a bead cleanup was done after each round. A kit-provided positive control reaction and a negative control reaction were included in every sample batch. The final libraries were assessed on an Agilent 4200 TapeStation D1000 ScreenTape, pooled by volume, and quantified by qPCR. Sequencing was performed on an Illumina NextSeq500 using a MidOutput 150-cycle cartridge, with 156 Read1 cycles, 15 Index1 cycles, and the kit custom primers. The pooled library was loaded at 0.75 to 1 pM with a 20% PhiX control spike-in. Per the original workflow: The vendor-processed data were analyzed in R, and a clonotype was defined as all T cells that share the same CDR3 nucleotide sequence. In the clone abundance analyses, frequencies were normalized to the 10,000 most abundant clones in each sample. Public T cell clones, averaging fewer than five per sample, were removed before analysis. A difference in abundance of at least 32-fold between compartments was used to define tumor-enriched and baseline blood-enriched clonotypes. Clonotypes expanded or contracted between blood time points were identified with a beta-binomial differential abundance model. Tumor-blood repertoire similarity was measured with the Baroni-Urbani and Buser coefficient, and group comparisons used two-tailed Wilcoxon tests in R. TCRdb's version of the immuneACCESS table is confined to in-frame rearrangements and falls short of the full clone set. An unresolved V gene accounts for under half of the shortfall where checked; the remainder is of unknown origin. The V and J calls and clone size come from that table; D and trimming were worked out from the DNA. This sample holds fewer than 90,000 clones; about 86% were observed only once. The top ten hold approximately 24% of the sample.

Explained via the paper, the time point label denotes: blood 2 weeks post-SBRT. In light of the paper, this sample's treatment or condition label describes: 15 Gy SBRT to primary tumor, nephrectomy 4 weeks later. Serial peripheral blood from radiation-treated patients was sampled at baseline, 2 weeks and 4 weeks after SBRT to track tumor-enriched clonotypes. All patients had renal cell carcinoma with clear cell pathology. The QIAamp DNA Blood Mini Kit (Qiagen) was used to prepare genomic DNA for TCR sequencing. The analyses included only samples that passed all quality control checks. CDR1 and CDR2 are read off the germline V gene (reference sequence) as WNHNN and SYGVQD. The trim is 6 bases for V and 0 bases for J, with a gap of 8 bases between the germline ends. The CDR3 covers 14 residues, taking in both the cysteine and the phenylalanine. The kept DNA is CDR3 alone, 42 bases in frame from the first base.

This clone came up a few times. It lacks a known antigen. No much larger clone is present one base from it, and per-base qualities are unavailable. This clonotype was sampled from a woman in her forties or fifties with renal cell carcinoma. The sequenced sample was blood, obtained from a patient whose treatment included radiotherapy and nephrectomy. The V and J genes are TRBV10-1 and TRBJ2-2, with a weak D call of TRBD1 (5 bases match). The base sequence is TGCGCCAGCAGAGGGGCTGCGAACACCGGGGAGCTGTTTTTT. It encodes CASRGAANTGELFF.